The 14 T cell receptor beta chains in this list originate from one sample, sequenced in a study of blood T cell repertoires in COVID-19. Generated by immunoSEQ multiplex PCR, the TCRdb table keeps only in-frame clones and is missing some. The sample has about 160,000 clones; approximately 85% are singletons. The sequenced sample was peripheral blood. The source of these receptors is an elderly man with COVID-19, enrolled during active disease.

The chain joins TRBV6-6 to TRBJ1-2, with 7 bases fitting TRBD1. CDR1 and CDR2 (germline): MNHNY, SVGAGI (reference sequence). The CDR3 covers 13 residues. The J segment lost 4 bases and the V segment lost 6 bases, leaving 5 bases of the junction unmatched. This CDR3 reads CASRETGTYGYTF. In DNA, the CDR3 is TGTGCCAGCAGGGAGACAGGGACCTATGGCTACACCTTC.

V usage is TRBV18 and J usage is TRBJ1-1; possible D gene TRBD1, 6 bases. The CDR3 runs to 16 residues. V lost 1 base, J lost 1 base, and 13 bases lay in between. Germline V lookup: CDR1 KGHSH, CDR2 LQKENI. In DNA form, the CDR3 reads TGTGCCAGCTCACCACTTAGGGGGTCGGGGAACACTGAAGCTTTCTTT. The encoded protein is CASSPLRGSGNTEAFF.

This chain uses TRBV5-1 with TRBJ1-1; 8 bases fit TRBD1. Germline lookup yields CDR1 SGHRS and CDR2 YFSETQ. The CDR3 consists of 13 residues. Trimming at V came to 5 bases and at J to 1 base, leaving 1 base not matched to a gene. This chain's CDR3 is CASRGQENTEAFF. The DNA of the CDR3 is TGCGCCAGCAGGGGACAGGAGAACACTGAAGCTTTCTTT.

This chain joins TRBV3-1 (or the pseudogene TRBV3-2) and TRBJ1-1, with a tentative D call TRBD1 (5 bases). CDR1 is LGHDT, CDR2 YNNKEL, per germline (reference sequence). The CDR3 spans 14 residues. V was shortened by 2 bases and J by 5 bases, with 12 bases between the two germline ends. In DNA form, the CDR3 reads TGTGCCAGCAGCCAACAGGGACTTAGTACTGAAGCTTTCTTT. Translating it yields CASSQQGLSTEAFF.

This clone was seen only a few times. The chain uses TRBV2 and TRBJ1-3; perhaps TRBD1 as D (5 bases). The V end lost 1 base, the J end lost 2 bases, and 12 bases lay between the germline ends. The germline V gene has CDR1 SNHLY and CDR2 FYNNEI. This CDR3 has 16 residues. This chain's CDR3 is CASSEVGAVAGNTIYF. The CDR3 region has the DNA TGTGCCAGCAGTGAAGTAGGGGCAGTCGCTGGAAACACCATATATTTT.

The CDR3, as DNA: TGTGCCAGCAGTCCTACCGAAGATACGCAGTATTTT. Its protein product is CASSPTEDTQYF. V is TRBV27 and J is TRBJ2-3; D is unclear. V shed 5 bases and J shed 5 bases, with 8 bases lying between them. Germline CDR1 and CDR2: MNHEY and SMNVEV (reference sequence). This CDR3 comprises 12 residues.

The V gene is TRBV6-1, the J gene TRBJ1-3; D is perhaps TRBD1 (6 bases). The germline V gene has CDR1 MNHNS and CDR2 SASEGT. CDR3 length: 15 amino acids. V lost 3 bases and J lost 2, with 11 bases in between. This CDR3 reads CASSDEPGAGNTIYF. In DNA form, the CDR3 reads TGTGCCAGCAGTGACGAACCAGGGGCTGGAAACACCATATATTTT.

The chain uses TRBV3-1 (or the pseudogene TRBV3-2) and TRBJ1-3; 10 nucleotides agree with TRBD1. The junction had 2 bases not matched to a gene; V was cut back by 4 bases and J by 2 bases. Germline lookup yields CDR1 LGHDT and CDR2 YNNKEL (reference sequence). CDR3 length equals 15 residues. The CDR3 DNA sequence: TGTGCCAGCAGCCTCGGACAGGGGGCTGGAAACACCATATATTTT. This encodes CASSLGQGAGNTIYF.

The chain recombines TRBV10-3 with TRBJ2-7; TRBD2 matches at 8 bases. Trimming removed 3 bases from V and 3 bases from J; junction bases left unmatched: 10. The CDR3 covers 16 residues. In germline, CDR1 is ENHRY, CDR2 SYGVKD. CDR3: CAISDQSGSSSYEQYF. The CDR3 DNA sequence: TGTGCCATCAGTGACCAAAGCGGGAGTAGTAGCTACGAGCAGTACTTC.

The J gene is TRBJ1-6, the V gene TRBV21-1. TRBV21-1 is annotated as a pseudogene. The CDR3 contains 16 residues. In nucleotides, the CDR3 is TGTGCCAGCAGCAAAGGTCCCCGGGAGCAAAGTTCACCCCTCCACTTT. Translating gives CASSKGPREQSSPLHF.

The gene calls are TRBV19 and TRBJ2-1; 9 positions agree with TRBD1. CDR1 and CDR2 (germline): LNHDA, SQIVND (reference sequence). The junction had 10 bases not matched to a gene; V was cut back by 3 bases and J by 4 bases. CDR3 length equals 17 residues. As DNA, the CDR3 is TGTGCCAGTAGTATGGGTGCGGGACAGGGATATTACAATGAGCAGTTCTTC. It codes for CASSMGAGQGYYNEQFF.

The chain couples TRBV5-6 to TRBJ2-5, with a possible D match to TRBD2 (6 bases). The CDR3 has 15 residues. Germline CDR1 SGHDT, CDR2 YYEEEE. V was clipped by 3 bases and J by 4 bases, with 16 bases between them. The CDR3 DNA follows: TGTGCCAGCAGCTACGGGACTCCCAAGGGAGAGACCCAGTACTTC. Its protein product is CASSYGTPKGETQYF.

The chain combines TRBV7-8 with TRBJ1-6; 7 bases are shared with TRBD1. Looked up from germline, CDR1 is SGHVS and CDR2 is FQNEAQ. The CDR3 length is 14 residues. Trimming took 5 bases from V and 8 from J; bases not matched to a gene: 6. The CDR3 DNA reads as TGTGCCAGCAGCATTACAGGGGCCGATTCACCCCTCCACTTT. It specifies CASSITGADSPLHF.

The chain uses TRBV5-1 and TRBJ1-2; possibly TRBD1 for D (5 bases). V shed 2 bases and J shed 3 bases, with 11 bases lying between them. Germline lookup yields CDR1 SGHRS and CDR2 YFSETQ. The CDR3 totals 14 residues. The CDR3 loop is CASSFLPGDYGYTF. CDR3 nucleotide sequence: TGCGCCAGCAGCTTCCTTCCGGGGGACTATGGCTACACCTTC.